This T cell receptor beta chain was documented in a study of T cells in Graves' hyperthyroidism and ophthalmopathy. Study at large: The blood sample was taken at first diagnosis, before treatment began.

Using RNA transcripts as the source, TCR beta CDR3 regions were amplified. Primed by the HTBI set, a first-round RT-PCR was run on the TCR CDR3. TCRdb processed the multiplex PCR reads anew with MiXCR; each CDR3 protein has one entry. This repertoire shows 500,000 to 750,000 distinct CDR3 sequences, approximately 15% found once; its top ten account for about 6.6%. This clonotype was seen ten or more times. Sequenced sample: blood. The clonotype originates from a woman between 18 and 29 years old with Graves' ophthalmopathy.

CDR3 bases: TGTGCCAGCAGTTTCCTCGGGAGATTCAATCAGCCCCAGCATTTT. The encoded protein is CASSFLGRFNQPQHF. The genes are TRBV28 and TRBJ1-5; D is uncertain. Germline V lookup: CDR1 MDHEN, CDR2 SYDVKM. The CDR3 is made up of 15 amino acids. V shed 3 bases and J shed 3 bases, with 12 bases lying between them.